The present T cell receptor beta chain was sequenced within a study of T-cell reconstitution after alpha-beta-depleted transplantation in children. Unique molecular identifiers were incorporated during preparation of the TCRbeta library. Via MiXCR, TCRdb re-called the PCR reads, giving one row per CDR3 protein. In the table there are approximately 240,000 distinct CDR3 sequences, approximately 9.8% of which are singletons. CDR1 SGHTA and CDR2 FQGNSA come from the germline V gene. CDR3 length: 14 residues. Trimming shortened V by 1 base and J by 7 bases, and 12 bases separated the two germline ends. The table lists this clonotype with many counts.

Sequencing used PBMCs from the stem cell graft donor, obtained from the stem cell graft. The chain combines TRBV7-2 with TRBJ2-3; D possibly corresponds to TRBD2 (6 bases). The TCR was taken from a human donor who donated a stem cell graft to a child with SCID. The CDR3 sequence: CASSLGGRDYTQYF. For the CDR3, the DNA is TGTGCCAGCAGCTTAGGGGGCAGGGACTATACGCAGTATTTT.